These 10 T cell receptor beta chains were sequenced from one sample in a study of shared clonotypes between healthy human individuals. Some clones are missing from TCRdb's copy, which holds only in-frame ones; the method was immunoSEQ multiplex PCR. The table has approximately 500,000 clones, roughly 80% seen once. Sequenced material: PBMCs. The receptor set was obtained from a middle-aged woman in good health. Some clones in this sample may be carry-over from other donors' samples.

A word on this clone: This sample also contains other DNA sequences that code for the same CDR3. In DNA form, the CDR3 reads TGTGCCAGCAGCTTAGAGGGAGAGAACACTGAAGCTTTCTTT. The encoded protein is CASSLEGENTEAFF. V is TRBV11-2 and J is TRBJ1-1; D ambiguous. Trimming removed 0 bases at V and 1 base at J, with 6 bases between. CDR1 and CDR2 from the germline V gene are SGHAT and FQNNGV. This CDR3 contains 14 residues.

The chain couples TRBV7-6 to TRBJ1-3; 8 bases are shared with TRBD1. This CDR3 has 14 residues. Trimming took 1 base from V and 7 from J; bases not matched to a gene: 3. The germline CDR1 and CDR2 sequences are SGHVS and FNYEAQ. The CDR3 region is CASSLVDRGNTIYF. CDR3 in DNA: TGTGCCAGCAGCTTAGTCGACAGGGGCAACACCATATATTTT.

The rearrangement joins TRBV27 to TRBJ1-5; the D gene is possibly TRBD1 (6 bases). This CDR3 region has 15 residues. Looked up from germline, CDR1 is MNHEY and CDR2 is SMNVEV (reference sequence). With 0 bases removed from V and 2 bases from J, the gap between germline ends came to 8 bases. The CDR3 DNA is TGTGCCAGCAGTTTATCCCCAGGGGGCAATCAGCCCCAGCATTTT. Amino acid sequence: CASSLSPGGNQPQHF.

This clone occurred many times. This sample also contains other DNA sequences that code for the same CDR3. The chain has TRBV28 and TRBJ1-5; unclear D gene. V was pared by 6 bases and J by 5 bases, with 20 bases between. The CDR3 is 16 residues long. Germline V gene lookup returns CDR1 MDHEN and CDR2 SYDVKM. CDR3 sequence (DNA): TGTGCCAGCAGCGAAGGGCTCAGTAAACCCGATCAGCCCCAGCATTTT. Translated, it gives CASSEGLSKPDQPQHF.

This clone was counted a few times. The rearrangement links TRBV7-2 to TRBJ2-7; 8 positions agree with TRBD1. With 6 bases clipped from V and 2 bases from J, the junction kept 6 bases outside the gene matches. The CDR3 extends over 14 amino acids. Germline loops: CDR1 SGHTA, CDR2 FQGNSA. CDR3 region: CASSQGQGAYEQYF. Here the CDR3 DNA reads TGTGCCAGCAGTCAAGGACAGGGAGCCTACGAGCAGTACTTC.

The V call is TRBV5-1, the J call TRBJ2-7; TRBD2 is a possible D gene (7 bases). The V gene lost 1 base and the J gene lost 5 bases, with 16 bases spanning the gap. The CDR3 is made up of 15 amino acids. CDR1 is SGHRS and CDR2 is YFSETQ in the germline V gene. Here the CDR3 reads CASSLRGASGHEQYF. The DNA for the CDR3 is TGCGCCAGCAGCTTGCGGGGGGCTTCGGGCCACGAGCAGTACTTC.

This clone was observed many times. Additional DNA sequences in this sample encode the identical CDR3. The chain carries TRBV4-3 and TRBJ2-2, with TRBD1 as a possible D gene (5 bases). CDR1 is LGHNA and CDR2 is YSLEER in the germline V gene. Trimming removed 0 bases from V and 0 bases from J, with 8 bases in between. The CDR3 is made up of 16 amino acids. The CDR3 sequence is CASSQEKGPNTGELFF. CDR3 bases: TGCGCCAGCAGCCAAGAGAAGGGGCCGAACACCGGGGAGCTGTTTTTT.

The chain has TRBV10-2 and TRBJ2-5; D ambiguous. The end of the DNA aligns better with TRBJ2-7, so the J call may be wrong. The germline CDR1 and CDR2 sequences are WSHSY and SAAADI. The CDR3 loop spans 11 amino acids. CDR3 residues: CASGMAHEQYF. The CDR3 DNA follows: TGCGCCAGCGGGATGGCCCACGAGCAGTACTTC.

This chain joins TRBV19 and TRBJ2-2, with D tentatively TRBD2 (6 bases). The germline CDR1 and CDR2 sequences are LNHDA and SQIVND (reference sequence). The CDR3 has 14 amino acids. V gave up 4 bases and J gave up 6 bases, with 12 bases separating them. Here the CDR3 DNA reads TGTGCCAGTAGTACACCGGGGAGGTCCGGGGAGCTGTTTTTT. Its translation: CASSTPGRSGELFF.

This clone was detected only once. This chain links TRBV6-1 with TRBJ2-5, with D tentatively TRBD2 (5 bases). Germline values: CDR1 MNHNS, CDR2 SASEGT. This CDR3 has 15 residues. With 1 base removed from V and 2 bases from J, the gap between germline ends came to 11 bases. The CDR3 here is CASSEGLRVQETQYF. As DNA, the CDR3 is TGTGCCAGCAGTGAAGGTTTGCGGGTGCAAGAGACCCAGTACTTC.